These 23 T cell receptor beta chains came from one sample sequenced in a study of cytomegalovirus exposure and HLA in healthy donors. PCR was performed using 60 Vbeta and 13 Jbeta primers. Some clones are missing from TCRdb's copy, which holds only in-frame ones; the method was immunoSEQ multiplex PCR. The sample lists approximately 77,000 clones; roughly 78% were seen once. The sample taken for sequencing was PBMCs. The source is a man aged 40-50 years in good health and CMV-seronegative.

J is TRBJ2-7 and V is TRBV5-6, with a possible D match to TRBD2 (6 bases). V gave up 0 bases and J gave up 8 bases, with 18 bases separating them. Germline lookup yields CDR1 SGHDT and CDR2 YYEEEE. The CDR3 has 15 residues. CDR3 in amino acids: CASSLGLRLGYQQYF. CDR3 bases: TGTGCCAGCAGCTTGGGGCTTCGACTAGGTTACCAGCAGTACTTC.

The chain combines TRBV28 with TRBJ2-1; D might be TRBD1 (5 bases). V shed 8 bases and J shed 9 bases, with 17 bases lying between them. This CDR3 comprises 13 residues. Germline lookup yields CDR1 MDHEN and CDR2 SYDVKM. In nucleotides, the CDR3 is TGTGCCAGCCCCGGCCCAGGGTGGAGTGAGCAGTTCTTC. Encoded protein: CASPGPGWSEQFF.

This chain links TRBV5-6 with TRBJ2-7; 8 nucleotides agree with TRBD1. This CDR3 has 16 amino acids. Germline trimming cut 3 bases from V and 4 bases from J; bases unmatched to any gene: 12. Germline CDR1 is SGHDT and CDR2 is YYEEEE. CDR3 nucleotide sequence: TGTGCCAGCAGCTCCCGCCCACTGACAGGGGAGTACGAGCAGTACTTC. Translation: CASSSRPLTGEYEQYF. The complete variable domain, with remaining parts taken from reference TRBV5-6 and TRBJ2-7, reads DAGVTQSPTHLIKTRGQQVTLRCSPKSGHDTVSWYQQALGQGPQFIFQYYEEEERQRGNFPDRFSGHQFPNYSSELNVNALLLGDSALYLCASSSRPLTGEYEQYFGPGTRLTVT.

V is TRBV27 and J is TRBJ2-7; TRBD1 agrees at 10 bases. In germline, CDR1 is MNHEY, CDR2 SMNVEV (reference sequence). The CDR3 is 16 residues long. The J segment lost 3 bases and the V segment lost 6 bases, leaving 11 bases of the junction unmatched. The CDR3 region has the DNA TGTGCCAGCAGCCCTCTTCCTCGGACAGGGGGCTACGAGCAGTACTTC. As protein: CASSPLPRTGGYEQYF.

The chain combines TRBV25-1 with TRBJ2-3; TRBD2 agrees at 12 bases. The V gene end was trimmed by 3 bases and the J gene end by 6 bases; junction bases not matched to a gene: 13. The V gene's germline CDR1 is MGHDK and CDR2 SYGVNS. The CDR3 covers 18 residues. The CDR3 nucleotides read TGTGCCAGCAGTGACCCCTTCAGGGGACTAGCGGGTTCGGATACGCAGTATTTT. Translating gives CASSDPFRGLAGSDTQYF.

This chain joins TRBV11-1 and TRBJ2-7; TRBD1 agrees at 8 bases. CDR1 and CDR2 (germline): SGHAT, FQDESV (reference sequence). Trimming removed 6 bases from V and 5 bases from J; junction bases left unmatched: 9. The CDR3 contains 14 residues. The CDR3 DNA reads TGTGCCAGCAGTCGGACAGGGAATCGGGACGAGCAGTACTTC. It encodes CASSRTGNRDEQYF.

CDR3 region: CAISDGGRVYEQYF. Written as DNA, the CDR3 is TGTGCCATCAGTGACGGCGGGAGGGTATACGAGCAGTACTTC. The chain uses TRBV10-3 and TRBJ2-7; TRBD2 agrees at 9 bases. Germline V CDR1 and CDR2: ENHRY, SYGVKD. The CDR3 totals 14 residues. V lost 3 bases to trimming and J lost 4 bases; unmatched junction nucleotides: 4.

This chain uses TRBV4-3 with TRBJ2-3; maybe TRBD1 (5 bases). From germline, CDR1 is LGHNA and CDR2 YSLEER. The V gene lost 0 bases and the J gene lost 6 bases, with 13 bases spanning the gap. This CDR3 contains 15 residues. This CDR3 reads CASSQDQGRADTQYF. CDR3 bases: TGCGCCAGCAGCCAAGATCAGGGCCGGGCGGATACGCAGTATTTT.

The chain joins TRBV27 to TRBJ2-7; weak D call: TRBD2 (6 bases). Germline assignment: CDR1 MNHEY and CDR2 SMNVEV (reference sequence). This CDR3 has 13 residues. V gave up 6 bases and J gave up 8 bases, with 17 bases separating them. CDR3 DNA sequence: TGTGCCAGCAGAGATTCCGGGACTTCCCAGCAGTACTTC. This sequence encodes CASRDSGTSQQYF.

The count of this clone is one. The chain employs TRBV6-4 and TRBJ2-2, with TRBD2 matching 9 bases. CDR1 MRHNA and CDR2 SNTAGT come from the germline V gene. Trimming took 7 bases from V and 2 from J; bases not matched to a gene: 5. This CDR3 spans 15 amino acids. In nucleotides, the CDR3 is TGTGCCAGCAAAGCTAGCGGGACTAACACCGGGGAGCTGTTTTTT. This gives the protein CASKASGTNTGELFF.

The gene calls are TRBV11-2 and TRBJ2-1; TRBD2 is a possible D gene (6 bases). Germline CDR1 reads SGHAT; CDR2 reads FQNNGV. This CDR3 spans 13 amino acids. Between the trimmed V and J ends, which lost 5 bases and 10 bases, there was a span of 15 bases. This chain's CDR3 is CASSTLTSFEQFF. The CDR3 region has the DNA TGTGCCAGCAGCACCCTTACTAGCTTCGAGCAGTTCTTC.

The chain carries TRBV19 and TRBJ2-5; possible D gene TRBD2, 6 bases. Trimming took off 4 bases at V and 1 base at J, with 13 bases between the two ends. The CDR3 is made up of 15 amino acids. Germline values: CDR1 LNHDA, CDR2 SQIVND (reference sequence). This CDR3 is CASSTGGILQETQYF. CDR3 coding DNA: TGTGCCAGTAGTACGGGCGGGATTCTCCAAGAGACCCAGTACTTC.

This rearrangement joins TRBV28 to TRBJ2-7; 8 bases fit TRBD1. Germline V gene data show CDR1 as MDHEN and CDR2 as SYDVKM. V lost 6 bases, J lost 4 bases, and 11 bases stayed unmatched. The CDR3 consists of 15 residues. CDR3 bases: TGTGCCAGCAGCTCAGTGTGGACAGGGTTTTACGAGCAGTACTTC. It is translated as CASSSVWTGFYEQYF.

This clone was detected once. The J gene is TRBJ1-1, the V gene TRBV7-6; D unclear. V was cut by 1 base and J by 6 bases, with 18 bases left in between. In germline, CDR1 is SGHVS, CDR2 FNYEAQ. The CDR3 totals 16 residues. CDR3 residues: CASSLGAGAARSEAFF. CDR3 coding DNA: TGTGCCAGCAGCTTAGGGGCGGGTGCGGCCCGCTCTGAAGCTTTCTTT.

V is TRBV19 and J is TRBJ2-7; 10 nucleotides match TRBD1. There are 15 residues in the CDR3. Germline CDR1 reads LNHDA; CDR2 reads SQIVND (reference sequence). The J segment lost 3 bases and the V segment lost 5 bases, leaving 7 bases of the junction unmatched. The CDR3 DNA reads as TGTGCCAGTAGTTTCGGGACAGGGGAACACTACGAGCAGTACTTC. This sequence encodes CASSFGTGEHYEQYF.

The chain recombines TRBV27 with TRBJ2-1; a weak D match, TRBD1 (8 bases). The CDR3 is 20 residues long. Germline-derived CDR1 and CDR2 are MNHEY and SMNVEV (reference sequence). The ends were cut back, 5 bases at V and 0 bases at J, with 26 bases in the middle. CDR3 nucleotide sequence: TGTGCCAGCAGTCGGGCCACCGGACAGGGAGGGATAAGCTCCTACAATGAGCAGTTCTTC. Amino acids: CASSRATGQGGISSYNEQFF.

The chain couples TRBV25-1 to TRBJ2-5, with no clear D. The J call is in doubt because the DNA end fits TRBJ2-7 better. In germline, CDR1 is MGHDK, CDR2 SYGVNS. The CDR3 is 12 residues long. CDR3 loop: CASSAIHYEQYF. The CDR3 nucleotides are TGTGCCAGCAGCGCGATACACTACGAGCAGTACTTC.

Of note for this clone: Relative to the germline gene, one junction end is altered; a read error may explain this. The rearrangement links TRBV29-1 to TRBJ1-2, with 9 bases fitting TRBD1. CDR3 length equals 12 residues. Germline V gene sequence: CDR1 SQVTM, CDR2 ANQGSEA. CDR3 nucleotide sequence: TGCAGCGTATCCGGGACAGGGACGTCCGCCGGCTTC. It is translated as CSVSGTGTSAGF.

With regard to this clone: The junction shows a germline mismatch at one end, possibly a read error. The V gene is TRBV7-9, the J gene TRBJ2-7; 8 bases match TRBD1. The germline V gene encodes CDR1 SEHNR and CDR2 FQNEAQ (reference sequence). The CDR3 is made up of 16 amino acids. CDR3 DNA: TGTCCCAGCAGCCATATTCCCGGGACAGGAGCCTACGAGCAGTACTTC. Protein product: CPSSHIPGTGAYEQYF. The full variable domain, with the rest looked up from reference TRBV7-9 and TRBJ2-7, is DTGVSQNPRHKITKRGQNVTFRCDPISEHNRLYWYRQTLGQGPEFLTYFQNEAQLEKSRLLSDRFSAERPKGSFSTLEIQRTEQGDSAMYLCPSSHIPGTGAYEQYFGPGTRLTVT.

This chain connects TRBV6-1 to TRBJ1-5; no definite D call. The CDR3 runs 10 residues. Germline V gene lookup returns CDR1 MNHNS and CDR2 SASEGT. Trimming removed 7 bases from V and 7 bases from J, with 5 bases in between. CDR3 in amino acids: CASNRQPQHF. For the CDR3, the DNA is TGTGCCAGCAATAGACAGCCCCAGCATTTT.

This clone was recorded a few times. V usage is TRBV29-1 and J usage is TRBJ1-2; 10 bases agree with TRBD1. Germline V gene lookup returns CDR1 SQVTM and CDR2 ANQGSEA. V trimming: 4 bases; J trimming: 6 bases; junction bases outside the gene matches: 5. The CDR3 has 13 residues. Here the CDR3 DNA reads TGCAGCGTTGGGGGCGGGACAGGGGATGGCTACACCTTC. It yields the protein CSVGGGTGDGYTF.

With regard to this clone: Within the sample, other DNA sequences also encode this same CDR3. The V call is TRBV9, the J call TRBJ2-7; 8 nucleotides align to TRBD2. V shed 2 bases and J 2 bases; nucleotides not matched to a gene: 3. Germline loops: CDR1 SGDLS, CDR2 YYNGEE. This CDR3 comprises 14 residues. CDR3 residues: CASSVGGGTYEQYF. The CDR3 bases are TGTGCCAGCAGCGTGGGCGGGGGGACCTACGAGCAGTACTTC.

This clone was detected a few times. The chain is built from TRBV5-1 and TRBJ2-1; TRBD1 is a possible D gene (7 bases). Looked up from germline, CDR1 is SGHRS and CDR2 is YFSETQ. The CDR3 covers 15 residues. Trimming removed 2 bases from V and 4 bases from J, with 13 bases in between. CDR3 nucleotide sequence: TGCGCCAGCAGCTTCGGAGGGACAGAATACAATGAGCAGTTCTTC. Protein sequence: CASSFGGTEYNEQFF.